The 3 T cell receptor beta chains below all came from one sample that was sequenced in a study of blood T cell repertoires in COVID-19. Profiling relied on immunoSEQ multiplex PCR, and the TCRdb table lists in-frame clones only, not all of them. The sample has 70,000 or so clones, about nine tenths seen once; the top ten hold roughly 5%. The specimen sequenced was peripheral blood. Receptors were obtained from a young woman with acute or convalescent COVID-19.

This chain's CDR3 is CASSFGRLAGRYEQYF. CDR3 DNA sequence: TGTGCCAGCAGTTTTGGTAGACTAGCGGGACGTTACGAGCAGTACTTC. The rearrangement joins TRBV6-2 or TRBV6-3 to TRBJ2-7; 11 nucleotides line up with TRBD2. V was pared by 4 bases and J by 4 bases, with 9 bases of the junction left unmatched. Germline CDR1 is MNHEY and CDR2 is SVGEGT. CDR3 length equals 16 residues.

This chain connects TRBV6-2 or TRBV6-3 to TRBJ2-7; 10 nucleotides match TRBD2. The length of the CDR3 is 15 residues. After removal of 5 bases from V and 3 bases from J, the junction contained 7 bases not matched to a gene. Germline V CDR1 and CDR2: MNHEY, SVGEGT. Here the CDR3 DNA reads TGTGCCAGCAGTGAGCGACTAGCGGGCCTCTACGAGCAGTACTTC. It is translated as CASSERLAGLYEQYF.

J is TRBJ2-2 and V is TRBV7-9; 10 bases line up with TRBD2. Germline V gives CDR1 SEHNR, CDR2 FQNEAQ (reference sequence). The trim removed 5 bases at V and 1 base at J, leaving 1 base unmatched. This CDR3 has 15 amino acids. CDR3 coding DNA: TGTGCCAGCAGCCCTAGCGGGGGGAACACCGGGGAGCTGTTTTTT. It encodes CASSPSGGNTGELFF.